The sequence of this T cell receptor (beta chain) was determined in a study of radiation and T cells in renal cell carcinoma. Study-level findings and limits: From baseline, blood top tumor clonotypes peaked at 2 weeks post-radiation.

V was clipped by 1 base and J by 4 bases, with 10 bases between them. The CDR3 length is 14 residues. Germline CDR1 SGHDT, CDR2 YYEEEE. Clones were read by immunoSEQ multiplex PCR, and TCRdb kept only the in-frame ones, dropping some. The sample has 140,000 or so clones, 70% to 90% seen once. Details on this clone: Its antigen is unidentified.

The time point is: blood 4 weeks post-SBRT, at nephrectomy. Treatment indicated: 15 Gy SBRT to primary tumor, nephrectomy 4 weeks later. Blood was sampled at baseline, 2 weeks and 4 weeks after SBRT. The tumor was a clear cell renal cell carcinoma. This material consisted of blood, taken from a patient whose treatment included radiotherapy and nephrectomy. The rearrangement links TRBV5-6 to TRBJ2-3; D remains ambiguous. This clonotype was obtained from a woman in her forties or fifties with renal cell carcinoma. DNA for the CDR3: TGTGCCAGCAGCTTGCCGTCGAGGCCAGATACGCAGTATTTT. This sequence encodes CASSLPSRPDTQYF.